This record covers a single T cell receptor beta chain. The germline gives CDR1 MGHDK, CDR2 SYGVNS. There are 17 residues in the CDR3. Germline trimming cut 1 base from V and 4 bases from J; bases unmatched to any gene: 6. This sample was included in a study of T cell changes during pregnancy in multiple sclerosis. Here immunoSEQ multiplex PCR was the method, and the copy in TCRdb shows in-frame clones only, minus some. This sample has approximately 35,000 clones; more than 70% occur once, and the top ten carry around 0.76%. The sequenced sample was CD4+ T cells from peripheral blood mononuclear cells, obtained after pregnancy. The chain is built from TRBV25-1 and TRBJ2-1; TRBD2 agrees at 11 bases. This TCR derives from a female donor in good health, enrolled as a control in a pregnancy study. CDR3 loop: CASSESWGLAEYNEQFF. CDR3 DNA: TGTGCCAGCAGTGAATCCTGGGGACTAGCGGAGTACAATGAGCAGTTCTTC.